Following are 5 T cell receptor beta chains from one sample sequenced in a study of blood T cell repertoires in COVID-19. Profiling relied on immunoSEQ multiplex PCR, and the TCRdb table lists in-frame clones only, not all of them. The data contain approximately 260,000 clones, around 90% of them singletons. The sample comprised peripheral blood. The receptors were sampled from a man over 45 with acute or convalescent COVID-19.

The chain joins TRBV19 to TRBJ2-7; TRBD2 is a possible D gene (5 bases). Germline V gene sequence: CDR1 LNHDA, CDR2 SQIVND (reference sequence). Trimming left V 5 bases short and J 3 bases short, with 17 bases between. The CDR3 runs to 15 residues. The CDR3 nucleotides read TGTGCCAGTAGTCTAAGGGAGACCAAGTACTACGAGCAGTACTTC. Its protein is CASSLRETKYYEQYF. The whole variable domain, filled in from reference TRBV19 and TRBJ2-7, reads DGGITQSPKYLFRKEGQNVTLSCEQNLNHDAMYWYRQDPGQGLRLIYYSQIVNDFQKGDIAEGYSVSREKKESFPLTVTSAQKNPTAFYLCASSLRETKYYEQYFGPGTRLTVT.

The J gene is TRBJ1-1, the V gene TRBV6-1; TRBD1 aligns across 7 bases. V shed 3 bases, J shed 2 bases, and the junction held 6 bases outside the gene matches. Germline V gene data show CDR1 as MNHNS and CDR2 as SASEGT. The CDR3 has 15 residues. CDR3 protein: CASSDPRQGNTEAFF. The CDR3 DNA reads TGTGCCAGCAGTGACCCCCGACAGGGAAACACTGAAGCTTTCTTT.

The rearrangement uses TRBV7-8 and TRBJ2-2; 10 bases map to TRBD2. With 0 bases clipped from V and 5 bases from J, the junction kept 12 bases outside the gene matches. Germline values: CDR1 SGHVS, CDR2 FQNEAQ. The CDR3 length is 19 residues. The CDR3 DNA reads TGTGCCAGCAGCTTAGCACGAACTAGCGGGGCCAAGGGGACCGGGGAGCTGTTTTTT. Its protein product is CASSLARTSGAKGTGELFF.

The CDR3 is CASSLGASGQGAFGYTF. CDR3 bases: TGTGCCAGCAGCTTGGGGGCCTCCGGACAGGGGGCGTTTGGCTACACCTTC. The chain couples TRBV5-5 to TRBJ1-2, with 11 bases identical to TRBD1. Germline CDR1 SGHKS, CDR2 YYEKEE (reference sequence). V lost 0 bases and J lost 7; bases outside the gene matches: 11. There are 17 residues in the CDR3.

The V call is TRBV30, the J call TRBJ2-6, with 10 bases aligning to TRBD1. V was clipped by 4 bases and J by 5 bases; unmatched bases: 14. The germline gives CDR1 GTSNPN, CDR2 SVGIG (reference sequence). The CDR3 runs to 18 residues. This CDR3 is CAWTLGADRGRWANVLTF. The CDR3 nucleotides are TGTGCCTGGACACTTGGGGCCGACAGGGGGCGCTGGGCCAACGTCCTGACTTTC.